Listed below are T cell receptor beta chains from one sample, sequenced in a study of control samples from healthy donors and cancer patients. Method: immunoSEQ multiplex PCR; TCRdb's copy keeps in-frame clones and lacks some. Among 200,000 to 250,000 clones listed, about 95% were seen once. Material: blood. These receptor sequences come from a man aged 45-65 years in good health. The CDR3 runs from the conserved cysteine through the conserved F or W. The D gene is left open where the match is weak. Part of the rows lack a size; the others show once, few, many or a class for expanded clones.

CDR3: CATSYSKYSNQPQHF
DNA: TGTGCCACCAGCTATAGTAAGTATAGCAATCAGCCCCAGCATTTT
size: .
V: TRBV15
D: .
J: TRBJ1-5

CDR3: CASTRLNTIYF
DNA: TGTGCCAGCACCCGGTTAAACACCATATATTTT
size: .
V: TRBV2
D: .
J: TRBJ1-3

CDR3: CAWSVTGLYNEQFF
DNA: TGTGCCTGGAGTGTTACAGGGCTCTACAATGAGCAGTTCTTC
size: .
V: TRBV30
D: .
J: TRBJ2-1

CDR3: CASSLWQGNTGELFF
DNA: TGTGCCAGCAGTTTATGGCAGGGGAATACCGGGGAGCTGTTTTTT
size: .
V: TRBV28
D: .
J: TRBJ2-2

CDR3: CASSWSLAVAYNEQFF
DNA: TGTGCCAGCAGCTGGAGCTTAGCGGTAGCCTACAATGAGCAGTTCTTC
size: .
V: TRBV5-5
D: .
J: TRBJ2-1

CDR3: CASSLGQGLYNSPLHF
DNA: TGTGCCAGCAGCTTGGGACAGGGCCTATATAATTCACCCCTCCACTTT
size: .
V: TRBV5-8
D: TRBD1
J: TRBJ1-6

CDR3: CASSQSPDTQYF
DNA: TGTGCCAGCAGCCAATCCCCAGATACGCAGTATTTT
size: .
V: TRBV3-1/TRBV3-2
D: .
J: TRBJ2-3

CDR3: CASRLPLVNTEAFF
DNA: TGTGCCAGCAGATTACCGCTTGTGAACACTGAAGCTTTCTTT
size: .
V: TRBV28
D: .
J: TRBJ1-1

CDR3: CSLSEQGIYNEQFF
DNA: TGCAGCCTATCCGAGCAGGGGATCTACAATGAGCAGTTCTTC
size: .
V: TRBV29-1
D: .
J: TRBJ2-1

CDR3: CASSPSTGATADTQYF
DNA: TGTGCCAGCAGCCCCTCGACAGGGGCCACCGCAGATACGCAGTATTTT
size: .
V: TRBV7-3
D: TRBD1
J: TRBJ2-3

CDR3: CASSWGTDSYEQYF
DNA: TGCGCCAGCAGCTGGGGGACGGATTCCTACGAGCAGTACTTC
size: .
V: TRBV5-1
D: .
J: TRBJ2-7

CDR3: CASTGTVSSGANVLTF
DNA: TGTGCCAGTACGGGGACGGTGAGCTCTGGGGCCAACGTCCTGACTTTC
size: .
V: TRBV19
D: .
J: TRBJ2-6

CDR3: CASSLGWGMNTEAFF
DNA: TGTGCCAGCAGCTTAGGTTGGGGTATGAACACTGAAGCTTTCTTT
size: .
V: TRBV11-2
D: .
J: TRBJ1-1

CDR3: CASSLPLAGFGELFF
DNA: TGTGCCAGCAGCTTGCCCCTAGCGGGGTTCGGGGAGCTGTTTTTT
size: .
V: TRBV5-4
D: TRBD2
J: TRBJ2-2

CDR3: CASTVGGDTQYF
DNA: TGTGCCAGTACTGTGGGGGGGGATACGCAGTATTTT
size: once
V: TRBV19
D: TRBD2
J: TRBJ2-3

CDR3: CASSARDTYNSPLHF
DNA: TGCGCCAGCAGTGCCCGGGACACCTATAATTCACCCCTCCACTTT
size: .
V: TRBV10-1
D: .
J: TRBJ1-6

CDR3: CASSEPGQGTVQYF
DNA: TGTGCCAGCAGCGAACCGGGACAGGGGACAGTTCAGTATTTT
size: .
V: TRBV9
D: TRBD1
J: TRBJ1-3

CDR3: CASSHGPGLEETQYF
DNA: TGCGCCAGCAGCCATGGACCGGGACTAGAAGAGACCCAGTACTTC
size: .
V: TRBV5-1
D: TRBD2
J: TRBJ2-5

CDR3: CASTLRGEVGQFF
DNA: TGTGCCAGCACTTTGAGGGGAGAAGTTGGGCAGTTCTTC
size: once
V: TRBV2
D: .
J: TRBJ2-1

CDR3: CASSSGQGNSEPQHF
DNA: TGTGCCAGCAGTTCGGGACAGGGGAACTCTGAGCCCCAGCATTTT
size: .
V: TRBV6-6
D: TRBD1
J: TRBJ1-5

CDR3: CASSFSGDSYEQYF
DNA: TGTGCCAGCAGCTTCAGCGGGGACTCCTACGAGCAGTACTTC
size: .
V: TRBV11-1
D: TRBD2
J: TRBJ2-7

CDR3: CASSGGRGWGSRPGQYF
DNA: TGCGCCAGCAGTGGGGGACGAGGTTGGGGGAGCCGTCCTGGGCAGTACTTC
size: .
V: TRBV10-1
D: .
J: TRBJ2-7

CDR3: CASSQVLVRRMNTEAFF
DNA: TGTGCCAGCAGCCAAGTTTTGGTCAGGCGCATGAACACTGAAGCTTTCTTT
size: .
V: TRBV4-2
D: .
J: TRBJ1-1